This record concerns one T cell receptor beta chain sequence. This clone was observed a single time. No cognate antigen has been identified for it. There are no base qualities to consult, and no much larger clone falls within one base. The CDR3 holds 16 amino acids from the cysteine to the phenylalanine. Just the 48-base CDR3 DNA is kept, in frame starting at base 1. From a lookup of the germline V gene (reference sequence), CDR1 and CDR2 are MNHNY and SVGAGI. V trim: 2 bases; J trim: 2 bases; unmatched bases: 6. The sample originates from a study of T cell responses to AZD1222 COVID-19 vaccine (dated by TCRdb to the early 2020s). In the study overall: AZD1222 recipients with second doses at about 4 weeks or about 12 weeks were pooled, because spike-specific TCR depth and breadth did not differ between schedules. Enrollment into the trials was organized by age into subgroups of 18-55, 56-69 and 70-plus years, and those subgroups contained about 160, 30 and 59 TCR-sequenced participants, respectively. TCR sequencing was performed for some 250 trial participants, of whom roughly 200 were given two doses of AZD1222 and 26 were given two doses of MenACWY control vaccine.

Sample time point, as interpreted from the label and publication: baseline before first vaccination. Samples from vaccinated people were obtained from the UK trials COV001 and COV002, which included a single-blind randomized controlled phase 2/3 trial of AZD1222 (ChAdOx1 nCoV-19) in healthy adults. For TCRbeta chain sequencing, PBMC samples from trial participants were taken at day 0 and at day 28 after the second dose. On the study overall, not on this receptor specifically: In the small 56-69-year group, the increase in depth fell short of significance, most likely because of low power. Because no day 14 peak-response samples were available, the repertoires could be characterized only after the peak T cell response. The vaccine-associated CD4 TCRs covered the entire spike protein, and the dominant responses fell in regions 160-218 and 743-854. Participants were mostly white British, with more females than males. The authors suggested clonal diversity may have been underestimated. Conclusions about previously exposed vaccinees are limited because only six or seven AZD1222 recipients were SARS-CoV-2 seropositive at baseline. Spike-specific TCR breadth and depth rose significantly after two AZD1222 doses compared with day 0 and with MenACWY recipients. Epitopes outside the regions mutated in the B.1.351 and B.1.1.7 variants were reportedly recognized by nearly half of the unique spike-specific TCRs.

The CDR3 regions of human TCRbeta chains were subjected to immunosequencing. The published analysis was carried out like this. Repertoire TCRs were checked for matches against a reference library of SARS-CoV-2-specific TCRs that had been generated using the MIRA antigen-specificity platform. Breadth meant the fraction of unique TCRs that were SARS-CoV-2-associated, whereas depth meant the fraction of total T cells that were SARS-CoV-2-associated. Each spike-specific TCR was assigned to its reactive spike region and to a CD4 or CD8 class using the MIRA data. Log10-transformed breadth and depth values were compared by one-way ANOVA with Sidak's multiple comparisons tests. This immuneACCESS table, as held by TCRdb, lists in-frame sequences with V and J called but not all clones. Of the missing ones, under half trace to an unresolved V gene in checked studies; the others have no known cause. That table supplies the V and J calls and clone size; D and trimming were determined from the DNA. The sample data list 200,000 or so clones, and roughly 93% of these were observed just once. In total, the top ten clones hold roughly 9.8% of the sample.

Sample: peripheral blood, taken on day 0 of AZD1222 vaccination. This chain is built from TRBV6-6 and TRBJ2-4; TRBD1 agrees with 7 junctional bases. The origin of this receptor is an adult in good health. The DNA reads TGTGCCAGCAGTTACCGCGACAGGGTGTCCAAAAACATTCAGTACTTC. It translates to CASSYRDRVSKNIQYF.